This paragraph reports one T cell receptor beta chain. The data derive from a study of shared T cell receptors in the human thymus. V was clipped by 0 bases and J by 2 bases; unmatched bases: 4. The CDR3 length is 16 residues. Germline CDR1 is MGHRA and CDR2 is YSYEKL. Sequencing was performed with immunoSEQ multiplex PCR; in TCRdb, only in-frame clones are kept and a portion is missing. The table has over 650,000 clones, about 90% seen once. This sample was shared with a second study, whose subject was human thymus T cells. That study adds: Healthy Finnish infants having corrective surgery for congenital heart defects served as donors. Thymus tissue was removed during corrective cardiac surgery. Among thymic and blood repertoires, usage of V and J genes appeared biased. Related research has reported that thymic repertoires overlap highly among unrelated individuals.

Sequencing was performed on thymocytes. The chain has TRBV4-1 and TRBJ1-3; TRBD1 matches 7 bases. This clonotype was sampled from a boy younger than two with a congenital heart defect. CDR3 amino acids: CASSQDQGGPGNTIYF. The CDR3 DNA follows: TGCGCCAGCAGCCAAGATCAGGGGGGTCCTGGAAACACCATATATTTT.